One sample yielded the 10 T cell receptor beta chains listed below, sequenced in a study of OX40 agonist ivuxolimab in advanced cancers. Clones were read by immunoSEQ multiplex PCR, and TCRdb kept only the in-frame ones, dropping some. The profile shows 60,000 to 85,000 clones, roughly four fifths of them singletons. The source was CD4+ or CD8+ T cells sorted from blood, collected in a trial of the OX40 agonist ivuxolimab. The source is an adult with an advanced solid tumor such as melanoma, head and neck, liver or kidney cancer.

V gene TRBV6-1 combines with J gene TRBJ2-3, with 7 bases identical to TRBD1. The CDR3 runs 14 residues. The J segment lost 6 bases and the V segment lost 3 bases, leaving 6 bases of the junction unmatched. Germline lookup yields CDR1 MNHNS and CDR2 SASEGT. CDR3 sequence reads: CASSEVGQYDTQYF. DNA of the CDR3: TGTGCCAGCAGTGAGGTGGGACAGTACGATACGCAGTATTTT.

The chain recombines TRBV2 with TRBJ2-1; D is tentatively TRBD1 or TRBD2 (5 bases each). Germline CDR1 and CDR2: SNHLY and FYNNEI. The V gene lost 4 bases and the J gene lost 3 bases, with 13 bases spanning the gap. The CDR3 totals 15 residues. Written as DNA, the CDR3 is TGTGCCAGCAGTGCTCTGGGGACCCGCTACAATGAGCAGTTCTTC. This sequence encodes CASSALGTRYNEQFF.

This clone was counted a few times. This CDR3 reads CASSLSSPNTGELFF. CDR3 DNA sequence: TGTGCCAGCAGCTTAAGTTCGCCGAACACCGGGGAGCTGTTTTTT. This chain joins TRBV7-6 and TRBJ2-2; D is ambiguous. This CDR3 region has 15 residues. CDR1 and CDR2 (germline): SGHVS, FNYEAQ. V was clipped by 2 bases and J by 0 bases, with 7 bases between them.

The chain joins TRBV5-3 to TRBJ1-4; D unclear. TRBV5-3 is annotated as an ORF whose role is uncertain. Trimming pared 1 base from V and 3 bases from J, leaving 13 bases between. CDR3 size: 16 residues. CDR3 sequence (DNA): TGTGCCAGAAGCTTGCCGTCAGTCTGCCCTAATGAAAAACTGTTTTTT. Translated, it gives CARSLPSVCPNEKLFF.

This clone is a singleton in its sample. The chain couples TRBV27 to TRBJ2-5; TRBD2 agrees at 14 bases. CDR1 is MNHEY, CDR2 SMNVEV, per germline (reference sequence). CDR3 length equals 16 residues. V trimming: 6 bases; J trimming: 5 bases; junction bases outside the gene matches: 8. The chain's CDR3 is CASSLSRTSGRETQYF. As DNA, the CDR3 is TGTGCCAGCAGCCTGTCCAGGACTAGCGGGAGGGAGACCCAGTACTTC.

The rearrangement uses TRBV30 and TRBJ1-2, with 8 bases lining up with TRBD1. The CDR3 sequence is 14 residues long. CDR1 is GTSNPN and CDR2 is SVGIG in the germline V gene (reference sequence). The trim removed 5 bases at V and 6 bases at J, leaving 11 bases unmatched. In DNA, the CDR3 is TGTGCCTGGCACATAGGGACAGGTCAGAATGGCTACACCTTC. Protein product: CAWHIGTGQNGYTF.

The chain carries TRBV9 and TRBJ1-2, with D perhaps matching TRBD1 (6 bases). Germline V lookup: CDR1 SGDLS, CDR2 YYNGEE. There are 13 residues in the CDR3. Trimming cost V 4 bases and J 6 bases, with 13 bases left between them. CDR3 DNA: TGTGCCAGCAGCCCGCGACGACAGGATGGCTACACCTTC. Translating gives CASSPRRQDGYTF.

DNA of the CDR3: TGTGCCAGTAGCACGGGGGTTGGCTCTCGGGAGACCCAGTACTTC. Translation gives CASSTGVGSRETQYF. This chain links TRBV19 with TRBJ2-5, with a tentative D call TRBD2 (6 bases). CDR1 and CDR2 from the germline V gene are LNHDA and SQIVND (reference sequence). Trimming removed 6 bases from V and 5 bases from J, with 19 bases in between. The CDR3 covers 15 residues.

V and J are TRBV5-5 and TRBJ2-5, with TRBD1 matching over 11 bases. In germline, CDR1 is SGHKS, CDR2 YYEKEE (reference sequence). The CDR3 length is 15 residues. V lost 4 bases to trimming and J lost 4 bases; unmatched junction nucleotides: 6. DNA of the CDR3: TGTGCCAGCAGCCCCGGACAGGGGGCGGGAGAGACCCAGTACTTC. Protein sequence: CASSPGQGAGETQYF.

This clone has more than one count but fewer than ten. The chain has TRBV5-8 and TRBJ1-3, with D unclear. CDR3 length: 14 amino acids. CDR1 is SGHTS, CDR2 YDEGEE, per germline. V was shortened by 3 bases and J by 0 bases, with 7 bases between the two germline ends. CDR3 in DNA: TGTGCCAGCAGCTCGATATCCTCTGGAAACACCATATATTTT. Protein: CASSSISSGNTIYF.